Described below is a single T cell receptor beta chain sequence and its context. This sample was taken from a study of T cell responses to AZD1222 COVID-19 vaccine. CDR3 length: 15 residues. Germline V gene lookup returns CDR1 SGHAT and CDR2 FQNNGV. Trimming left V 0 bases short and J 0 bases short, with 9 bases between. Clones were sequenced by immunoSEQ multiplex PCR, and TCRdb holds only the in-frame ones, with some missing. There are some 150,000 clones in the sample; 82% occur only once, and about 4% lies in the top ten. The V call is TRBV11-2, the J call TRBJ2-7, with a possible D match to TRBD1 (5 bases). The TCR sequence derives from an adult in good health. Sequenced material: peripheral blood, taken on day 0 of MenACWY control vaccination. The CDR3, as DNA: TGTGCCAGCAGCTTAGAGACAGCCCCCTCCTACGAGCAGTACTTC. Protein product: CASSLETAPSYEQYF.